This T cell receptor beta chain comes out of a study of shared clonotypes between healthy human individuals. About this clone: Other DNA sequences in this sample translate to the same CDR3.

Sequencing was performed with immunoSEQ multiplex PCR; in TCRdb, only in-frame clones are kept and a portion is missing. The sample gives about a million clones, about 80% of which show up once; roughly 0.82% is in the top ten. Germline CDR1 is SGHTA and CDR2 is FQGTGA. V was pared by 1 base and J by 1 base, with 10 bases between. The CDR3 sequence is 15 residues long. The study drew its donors from healthy HIV-negative adults without recent acute infections or vaccinations. The sequenced sample consisted of memory CD4+ T cells from PBMCs. Subset of the sample: CD45RA-negative fraction. The source is a man younger than 35 in good health. Some clones in this sample may be carry-over from other donors' samples. V is TRBV7-3 and J is TRBJ2-5; unclear D gene. The CDR3, as DNA: TGTGCCAGCAGCTTAATCTTTGGCGGCCAAGAGACCCAGTACTTC. This translates into CASSLIFGGQETQYF.